The 25 T cell receptor beta chains below come from one sample, sequenced in a study of cytomegalovirus exposure and HLA in healthy donors. PCR involved 60 Vbeta and 13 Jbeta primers. Produced via immunoSEQ multiplex PCR; TCRdb's table is partial and in-frame only. The sample shows under 100,000 clones, around 68% of them seen only once. Material: PBMCs. The receptors originated from a woman in her thirties or forties in good health and CMV-seropositive.

CDR3: CASSQEQGTGMGGYTF. Here the CDR3 DNA reads TGCGCCAGCAGCCAAGAGCAAGGGACAGGGATGGGGGGCTACACCTTC. V is TRBV4-3 and J is TRBJ1-2, with 9 bases fitting TRBD1. V was pared by 0 bases and J by 8 bases, with 10 bases of the junction left unmatched. The germline gives CDR1 LGHNA, CDR2 YSLEER. CDR3 length: 16 residues.

J is TRBJ1-2 and V is TRBV7-2, with 8 bases identical to TRBD1. The CDR3 is 15 residues long. V lost 5 bases and J lost 3; bases outside the gene matches: 8. Germline-derived CDR1 and CDR2 are SGHTA and FQGNSA. CDR3 coding DNA: TGTGCCAGCAGCCTGGGACAGGTGTCCCACTATGGCTACACCTTC. Protein: CASSLGQVSHYGYTF. Drawing the rest from reference TRBV7-2 and TRBJ1-2, the complete variable domain is GAGVSQSPSNKVTEKGKDVELRCDPISGHTALYWYRQSLGQGLEFLIYFQGNSAPDKSGLPSDRFSAERTGGSVSTLTIQRTQQEDSAVYLCASSLGQVSHYGYTFGSGTRLTVV.

The chain's CDR3 is CASSTQGTTEAFF. DNA for the CDR3: TGTGCCAGCAGTACACAGGGTACCACTGAAGCTTTCTTT. V gene TRBV6-1 combines with J gene TRBJ1-1; D perhaps matches TRBD1 (6 bases). Germline V gene data show CDR1 as MNHNS and CDR2 as SASEGT. V was shortened by 5 bases and J by 4 bases, with 11 bases between the two germline ends. CDR3 length: 13 residues.

V usage is TRBV10-3 and J usage is TRBJ1-4, with 7 bases aligning to TRBD1. Germline CDR1 and CDR2: ENHRY and SYGVKD. Losses at the gene ends were 11 bases for V and 7 bases for J; bases not matched to a gene: 10. This CDR3 has 13 amino acids. The CDR3 sequence: CAVHRGLGEKLFF. The CDR3 nucleotides read TGTGCCGTTCACAGGGGATTAGGTGAAAAACTGTTTTTT.

This clone has more than one count but fewer than ten. The chain employs TRBV28 and TRBJ1-1; 11 bases fit TRBD1. Germline V gene lookup returns CDR1 MDHEN and CDR2 SYDVKM. V lost 6 bases and J lost 1; bases outside the gene matches: 4. This CDR3 is built from 15 residues. As DNA, the CDR3 is TGTGCCAGCAGCCTCGGGACAGGGGGGAACACTGAAGCTTTCTTT. Translating it yields CASSLGTGGNTEAFF.

The genes are TRBV30 and TRBJ1-4; D remains ambiguous. CDR3 length equals 15 residues. CDR1 and CDR2 (germline): GTSNPN, SVGIG (reference sequence). V lost 2 bases and J lost 4, with 14 bases in between. The CDR3 DNA is TGTGCCTGGAGTAAAACCGGACTTCTTAATGAAAAACTGTTTTTT. It codes for CAWSKTGLLNEKLFF.

Within the sample, this clone is large. The V and J genes are TRBV7-2 and TRBJ1-2, with D perhaps TRBD1 (5 bases). Germline V CDR1 and CDR2: SGHTA, FQGNSA. The CDR3 extends over 12 amino acids. With 3 bases removed from V and 3 bases from J, the gap between germline ends came to 5 bases. The CDR3: CASSLTDYGYTF. CDR3 sequence (DNA): TGTGCCAGCAGCTTGACAGACTATGGCTACACCTTC.

The chain carries TRBV27 and TRBJ2-3; D possibly corresponds to TRBD2 (5 bases). Germline V gene lookup returns CDR1 MNHEY and CDR2 SMNVEV (reference sequence). The CDR3 sequence is 14 residues long. The ends were cut back, 6 bases at V and 1 base at J, with 11 bases in the middle. This CDR3 reads CASSTDWGTDTQYF. The CDR3 DNA follows: TGTGCCAGCAGCACGGACTGGGGCACAGATACGCAGTATTTT.

The rearrangement links TRBV9 to TRBJ2-1; 12 bases match TRBD2. The CDR3 totals 16 residues. Per germline, CDR1 SGDLS and CDR2 YYNGEE. V lost 3 bases to trimming and J lost 8 bases; unmatched junction nucleotides: 9. The CDR3 sequence is CASSGLAGVSIDEQFF. The CDR3 DNA sequence: TGTGCCAGCAGCGGACTAGCGGGGGTTTCAATCGATGAGCAGTTCTTC.

The rearrangement links TRBV27 to TRBJ2-3; 8 positions match TRBD2. The V and J ends lost 8 bases and 0 bases, in that order; junction bases with no gene match: 4. Germline V gene lookup returns CDR1 MNHEY and CDR2 SMNVEV (reference sequence). The CDR3 is made up of 14 amino acids. The CDR3 DNA follows: TGTGCCAGCCATAGCGGGACTAGCACAGATACGCAGTATTTT. Its translation is CASHSGTSTDTQYF.

This clone was counted a few times. The chain couples TRBV6-1 to TRBJ1-5, with a possible D match to TRBD1 (6 bases). V lost 6 bases to trimming and J lost 7 bases, with 13 bases between them. The length of the CDR3 is 13 residues. Germline CDR1 reads MNHNS; CDR2 reads SASEGT. CDR3 protein: CASRGGARQPQHF. Here the CDR3 DNA reads TGTGCCAGCAGGGGGGGGGCGAGACAGCCCCAGCATTTT.

This clone was observed a handful of times. The chain has TRBV28 and TRBJ1-1, with D possibly being TRBD1 (5 bases). The V gene's germline CDR1 is MDHEN and CDR2 SYDVKM. Trimming shortened V by 8 bases and J by 6 bases, and 25 bases separated the two germline ends. This CDR3 is built from 16 residues. CDR3 sequence (DNA): TGTGCCAGCCTCAGGGTTCTGGTTGGAGCACTTCCTGAAGCTTTCTTT. Its translation: CASLRVLVGALPEAFF.

This clone was recorded a few times. The gene calls are TRBV28 and TRBJ2-7; TRBD2 matches at 7 bases. V gave up 3 bases and J gave up 1 base; unmatched junction bases: 0. The CDR3 runs 13 residues. CDR1 MDHEN and CDR2 SYDVKM come from the germline V gene. The CDR3 DNA is TGTGCCAGCAGTTTCGGGGGGTCCTACGAGCAGTACTTC. Translated, it gives CASSFGGSYEQYF.

This clone was seen more than once but under ten times. This chain joins TRBV28 and TRBJ1-1; D is unresolved. V lost 1 base to trimming and J lost 1 base, with 4 bases between them. This CDR3 region has 13 residues. Germline CDR1 reads MDHEN; CDR2 reads SYDVKM. CDR3 coding DNA: TGTGCCAGCAGTTTATCCCAGAACACTGAAGCTTTCTTT. Protein sequence: CASSLSQNTEAFF.

The chain joins TRBV4-3 to TRBJ1-1, with D tentatively TRBD1 (5 bases). Germline CDR1 and CDR2: LGHNA and YSLEER. The V and J ends lost 4 bases and 8 bases respectively, with 14 bases between them. The CDR3 extends over 13 amino acids. CDR3 coding DNA: TGCGCCAGCAGCCTGTTTGGAGGGGAGGAAGCTTTCTTT. This translates into CASSLFGGEEAFF.

The chain uses TRBV4-3 and TRBJ2-1, with 10 bases lining up with TRBD2. The V and J ends lost 1 base and 10 bases, in that order; junction bases with no gene match: 10. CDR1 is LGHNA and CDR2 is YSLEER in the germline V gene. CDR3 size: 16 residues. Here the CDR3 reads CASSQAALAGVEEQFF. In nucleotides, the CDR3 is TGCGCCAGCAGCCAAGCGGCGCTAGCGGGAGTAGAGGAGCAGTTCTTC.

The V gene is TRBV12-5, the J gene TRBJ1-1, with TRBD1 matching over 8 bases. Germline CDR1 LGHNT, CDR2 FRNRAP. The CDR3 has 14 amino acids. The junction had 2 bases not matched to a gene; V was cut back by 1 base and J by 4 bases. For the CDR3, the DNA is TGTGCTAGTGGTTTGGGGACAGGGTCCACTGAAGCTTTCTTT. Residues: CASGLGTGSTEAFF.

V usage is TRBV30 and J usage is TRBJ2-2; TRBD2 aligns across 14 bases. V lost 0 bases and J lost 8; bases outside the gene matches: 14. Germline loops: CDR1 GTSNPN, CDR2 SVGIG (reference sequence). The CDR3 runs 19 residues. In nucleotides, the CDR3 is TGTGCCTGGAGTGTGGTCAGAGAGACTAGCGGGAGGGTTCGGGGGGAGCTGTTTTTT. The encoded protein is CAWSVVRETSGRVRGELFF.

The chain couples TRBV19 to TRBJ2-1, with TRBD1 matching 10 bases. Germline-derived CDR1 and CDR2 are LNHDA and SQIVND (reference sequence). There are 14 residues in the CDR3. V dropped 6 bases and J dropped 8; count of bases not matched to a gene: 7. The CDR3: CASRRTGGDDEQFF. In DNA form, the CDR3 reads TGTGCCAGTAGGAGGACAGGGGGGGACGATGAGCAGTTCTTC.

This chain joins TRBV5-6 and TRBJ2-7; weak D call: TRBD1 (5 bases). V shed 4 bases and J shed 2 bases, with 13 bases lying between them. The CDR3 length is 14 residues. The V gene's germline CDR1 is SGHDT and CDR2 YYEEEE. CDR3 in amino acids: CASSGPQGTYEQYF. As DNA, the CDR3 is TGTGCCAGCAGCGGGCCCCAGGGAACCTACGAGCAGTACTTC.

There are a few counts of this clone. V is TRBV29-1 and J is TRBJ1-3; a possible D gene is TRBD1 (6 bases). CDR3 length equals 12 residues. With 7 bases removed from V and 4 bases from J, the gap between germline ends came to 11 bases. In germline, CDR1 is SQVTM, CDR2 ANQGSEA. CDR3 amino acids: CSAQGQGNTIYF. The CDR3 DNA reads TGCAGCGCCCAAGGACAGGGAAACACCATATATTTT.

This rearrangement joins TRBV4-3 to TRBJ2-1, with 8 nucleotides matching TRBD2. CDR1 and CDR2 (germline): LGHNA, YSLEER. J was trimmed by 8 bases and V by 0 bases; bases with no gene match: 15. This CDR3 spans 18 amino acids. CDR3 DNA: TGCGCCAGCAGCCAAGATCGGATAGGGGCGGGAGGTACATATGAGCAGTTCTTC. Protein: CASSQDRIGAGGTYEQFF.

This chain connects TRBV4-2 to TRBJ2-7; 8 nucleotides agree with TRBD2. The CDR3 consists of 16 residues. Germline V lookup: CDR1 LGHNA, CDR2 YNFKEQ. V lost 0 bases, J lost 6 bases, and 10 bases stayed unmatched. The CDR3 is CASSQELGTRNREQYF. For the CDR3, the DNA is TGTGCCAGCAGCCAAGAACTCGGGACTAGGAATCGCGAGCAGTACTTC.

This clone came up once. V usage is TRBV9 and J usage is TRBJ2-2; 13 bases agree with TRBD2. J gave up 1 base and V 1 base, and 4 bases lay outside the gene matches. The germline V gene encodes CDR1 SGDLS and CDR2 YYNGEE. The CDR3 contains 18 residues. This chain's CDR3 is CASSVRLAGGLNTGELFF. As DNA, the CDR3 is TGTGCCAGCAGCGTAAGACTAGCGGGAGGATTGAACACCGGGGAGCTGTTTTTT.

The table lists this clone with a few counts. The chain couples TRBV5-4 to TRBJ1-2; 8 bases align to TRBD1. The V gene's germline CDR1 is SGHNT and CDR2 YYREEE (reference sequence). Germline trimming cut 4 bases from V and 3 bases from J; bases unmatched to any gene: 5. CDR3 length: 14 residues. CDR3 region: CASSPATGDYGYTF. In DNA, the CDR3 is TGTGCCAGCAGCCCGGCGACAGGGGACTATGGCTACACCTTC.